The next 13 T cell receptor beta chains were all read from a single sample in a study of T cells in Graves' hyperthyroidism and ophthalmopathy. RNA transcripts provided the source from which TCR beta CDR3 regions were amplified. The HTBI set primed first-round TCR CDR3 RT-PCR. TCRdb reprocessed the multiplex PCR reads via MiXCR and lists one record per CDR3 protein. The table has a few hundred thousand distinct CDR3 sequences, roughly 15% seen once. Sequenced input: blood. These receptor sequences come from a woman between 40 and 50 years old with Graves' ophthalmopathy.

This clonotype has just a few counts. This chain uses TRBV4-1 with TRBJ1-5; 10 nucleotides match TRBD1. The CDR3 covers 17 residues. The germline V gene encodes CDR1 MGHRA and CDR2 YSYEKL. V lost 1 base, J lost 2 bases, and 5 bases stayed unmatched. The CDR3 DNA is TGCGCCAGCAGCCAAGTGGTAGGACAGGGGGGCAATCAGCCCCAGCATTTT. Residues: CASSQVVGQGGNQPQHF.

In this sample, this clonotype turned up a few times. This chain joins TRBV5-8 and TRBJ1-2; 9 bases fit TRBD1. CDR1 and CDR2 from the germline V gene are SGHTS and YDEGEE. Losses at the gene ends were 4 bases for V and 7 bases for J; bases not matched to a gene: 8. The CDR3 loop spans 14 amino acids. CDR3 sequence (DNA): TGTGCCAGCAGCCAGGGACAGGGTGCCTTTGGCTACACCTTC. It is translated as CASSQGQGAFGYTF.

This clonotype was detected only a few times. The chain is built from TRBV10-3 and TRBJ1-2, with a tentative D call TRBD1 (6 bases). Germline V gives CDR1 ENHRY, CDR2 SYGVKD. With 3 bases removed from V and 2 bases from J, the gap between germline ends came to 19 bases. The CDR3 has 17 residues. The CDR3 sequence is CAISEGPTGPRNYGYTF. The DNA for the CDR3 is TGTGCCATCAGTGAAGGCCCGACAGGCCCCCGCAACTATGGCTACACCTTC.

V is TRBV30 and J is TRBJ1-1; D gene ambiguous. The CDR3 totals 13 residues. Per germline, CDR1 GTSNPN and CDR2 SVGIG (reference sequence). With 4 bases removed from V and 0 bases from J, the gap between germline ends came to 9 bases. CDR3 nucleotide sequence: TGTGCCTGGACTAGAGGAATGAACACTGAAGCTTTCTTT. Translation: CAWTRGMNTEAFF. The full variable domain, in which reference TRBV30 and TRBJ1-1 provide the parts outside the CDR3, is SQTIHQWPATLVQPVGSPLSLECTVEGTSNPNLYWYRQAAGRGLQLLFYSVGIGQISSEVPQNLSASRPQDRQFILSSKKLLLSDSGFYLCAWTRGMNTEAFFGQGTRLTVV.

As to this clonotype: This clone may be a read error of a much larger clone one base away. The chain joins TRBV6-2 or TRBV6-3 to TRBJ1-5; D is unclear. The CDR3 consists of 13 residues. Germline V gene sequence: CDR1 MNHEY, CDR2 SVGEGT. The CDR3 coding sequence is TGTGCCAGCAGTTTCGGGGTAAGTCAGCCCCGGCATTTT. Its protein is CASSFGVSQPRHF.

There are many counts of this clonotype. The V and J genes are TRBV6-1 and TRBJ2-1; 8 bases agree with TRBD1. Germline-derived CDR1 and CDR2 are MNHNS and SASEGT. The CDR3 contains 17 residues. Trimming at V came to 6 bases and at J to 4 bases, leaving 14 bases not matched to a gene. CDR3 loop: CASSPIRQGLTYNEQFF. Here the CDR3 DNA reads TGTGCCAGCAGCCCTATTAGACAGGGGCTAACTTACAATGAGCAGTTCTTC.

This clonotype was counted only a few times. V and J are TRBV20-1 and TRBJ2-5; D assignment may be TRBD1 or TRBD2 (5 bases each). This CDR3 is built from 13 residues. Germline V gives CDR1 DFQATT, CDR2 SNEGSKA (reference sequence). V dropped 5 bases and J dropped 1 base, with 11 bases sitting between them. CDR3 in DNA: TGCAGTGCTCACAATGGGGGCCAAGAGACCCAGTACTTC. Its protein product is CSAHNGGQETQYF.

The chain couples TRBV5-1 to TRBJ2-7, with 9 bases lining up with TRBD1. Trimming took 3 bases from V and 6 from J; bases not matched to a gene: 7. The CDR3 is made up of 14 amino acids. In germline, CDR1 is SGHRS, CDR2 YFSETQ. As DNA, the CDR3 is TGCGCCAGCAGCTCATCCGGGACAGGGTCCGAGCAGTACTTC. Translation gives CASSSSGTGSEQYF.

The chain carries TRBV24-1 and TRBJ2-1; TRBD2 matches 14 bases. This CDR3 spans 16 amino acids. CDR1 is KGHDR, CDR2 SFDVKD, per germline. The trim removed 2 bases at V and 12 bases at J, leaving 8 bases unmatched. The CDR3 loop reads CATSDSTGLAGAWQFF. The CDR3, as DNA: TGTGCCACCAGTGATTCGACGGGACTAGCGGGAGCGTGGCAGTTCTTC.

The chain recombines TRBV6-1 with TRBJ2-2, with D perhaps TRBD2 (5 bases). This CDR3 is built from 16 residues. The ends were cut back, 8 bases at V and 2 bases at J, with 18 bases in the middle. Germline V gene lookup returns CDR1 MNHNS and CDR2 SASEGT. The CDR3 sequence: CASGPLGTGNTGELFF. The CDR3 coding sequence is TGTGCCAGCGGCCCTCTTGGTACGGGAAACACCGGGGAGCTGTTTTTT.

This chain connects TRBV7-2 to TRBJ2-1, with 9 bases fitting TRBD2. Germline assignment: CDR1 SGHTA and CDR2 FQGNSA. This CDR3 is built from 18 residues. V lost 1 base and J lost 7; bases outside the gene matches: 14. CDR3 DNA sequence: TGTGCCAGCAGCTTAGGGTATAGCGGGAGATCCTTTGGAAATGAGCAGTTCTTC. It codes for CASSLGYSGRSFGNEQFF.

The chain links TRBV3-1 to TRBJ2-1; 9 bases line up with TRBD2. The V gene end was trimmed by 1 base and the J gene end by 2 bases; junction bases not matched to a gene: 6. Per the germline V gene, CDR1 is LGHDT and CDR2 is YNNKEL (reference sequence). The CDR3 sequence is 17 residues long. CDR3 in amino acids: CASSQVLSGGPYNEQFF. The DNA of the CDR3 is TGTGCCAGCAGCCAAGTTCTTAGCGGGGGCCCCTACAATGAGCAGTTCTTC.

This chain links TRBV20-1 with TRBJ2-3, with 7 positions matching TRBD2. CDR3 length: 15 residues. Germline CDR1 DFQATT, CDR2 SNEGSKA (reference sequence). V lost 3 bases to trimming and J lost 4 bases; unmatched junction nucleotides: 10. Written as DNA, the CDR3 is TGCAGTGCTAGTCTGCTTTCGGGGGGAGCAGATACGCAGTATTTT. Translation gives CSASLLSGGADTQYF.